Listed here are 23 T cell receptor beta chains from one sample, sequenced in a study of blood T cell repertoires in COVID-19. Sequencing was performed with immunoSEQ multiplex PCR; in TCRdb, only in-frame clones are kept and a portion is missing. The table records approximately 130,000 clones, around 82% of them present only once. The sample taken for sequencing was peripheral blood. These receptors were collected from a man older than 75 with active or convalescent COVID-19.

The rearrangement uses TRBV10-3 and TRBJ2-4, with a possible D match to TRBD1 (7 bases). There are 16 residues in the CDR3. Germline V lookup: CDR1 ENHRY, CDR2 SYGVKD. V lost 0 bases and J 3 bases, leaving 12 bases between the germline ends. The CDR3 bases are TGTGCCATCAGTGAGTCGACAGGGAGGTTCAAAAACATTCAGTACTTC. Amino acid sequence: CAISESTGRFKNIQYF.

This clone has a handful of counts. The chain links TRBV7-3 to TRBJ2-2; D unclear. V lost 5 bases and J lost 0, with 4 bases in between. This CDR3 is 13 amino acids long. Looked up from germline, CDR1 is SGHTA and CDR2 is FQGTGA. The CDR3 reads CASSPSNTGELFF. DNA of the CDR3: TGTGCCAGCAGCCCTTCGAACACCGGGGAGCTGTTTTTT.

This clone was seen once. The chain has TRBV7-3 and TRBJ2-3, with 9 bases lining up with TRBD1. After removal of 3 bases from V and 0 bases from J, the junction contained 4 bases not matched to a gene. CDR1 SGHTA and CDR2 FQGTGA come from the germline V gene. The CDR3 is made up of 16 amino acids. CDR3 sequence reads: CASSLGQGASTDTQYF. CDR3 nucleotide sequence: TGTGCCAGCAGCTTGGGACAGGGAGCTAGCACAGATACGCAGTATTTT.

The CDR3 DNA reads as TGTGCCAGCAGCGTAGATGGGGACAGGGCGCGAGAGCAGTACTTC. The encoded protein is CASSVDGDRAREQYF. The chain is built from TRBV9 and TRBJ2-7; 9 bases line up with TRBD1. The V and J ends lost 0 bases and 7 bases, in that order; junction bases with no gene match: 8. This CDR3 has 15 residues. Germline CDR1 SGDLS, CDR2 YYNGEE.

The J gene is TRBJ2-4, the V gene TRBV4-2; D is perhaps TRBD1 (6 bases). CDR1 and CDR2 (germline): LGHNA, YNFKEQ. Trimming pared 0 bases from V and 5 bases from J, leaving 8 bases between. This CDR3 spans 14 amino acids. CDR3 nucleotide sequence: TGTGCCAGCAGCCAAGAGGGGGCCCAAAACATTCAGTACTTC. Its translation: CASSQEGAQNIQYF.

The chain uses TRBV5-1 and TRBJ1-2, with D possibly being TRBD1 (5 bases). V was pared by 0 bases and J by 2 bases, with 11 bases between. Per germline, CDR1 SGHRS and CDR2 YFSETQ. The CDR3 loop spans 15 amino acids. Here the CDR3 reads CASSLVPQANYGYTF. CDR3 nucleotide sequence: TGCGCCAGCAGCTTGGTACCACAGGCGAACTATGGCTACACCTTC.

The DNA for the CDR3 is TGTGCCAGCAGTTCGGCGGAGCGCGGGGGTATCAACGAGCAGTACTTC. It specifies CASSSAERGGINEQYF. The chain links TRBV28 to TRBJ2-7, with 7 nucleotides matching TRBD2. Trimming cost V 4 bases and J 5 bases; bases outside gene matches: 14. The length of the CDR3 is 16 residues. The germline V gene encodes CDR1 MDHEN and CDR2 SYDVKM. Full variable domain (outside the CDR3, taken from reference TRBV28 and TRBJ2-7): DVKVTQSSRYLVKRTGEKVFLECVQDMDHENMFWYRQDPGLGLRLIYFSYDVKMKEKGDIPEGYSVSREKKERFSLILESASTNQTSMYLCASSSAERGGINEQYFGPGTRLTVT.

This rearrangement joins TRBV28 to TRBJ2-7; weak D call: TRBD1 (6 bases). Germline CDR1 MDHEN, CDR2 SYDVKM. The CDR3 is 15 amino acids. Trimming took 2 bases from V and 0 from J, leaving 11 bases between them. The CDR3 region has the DNA TGTGCCAGCAGTTTAGGTGGGACAATCTCCTACGAGCAGTACTTC. This codes for CASSLGGTISYEQYF.

The V gene is TRBV7-8, the J gene TRBJ1-5, with 10 bases fitting TRBD1. Unmatched junction bases numbered 1, after V lost 3 bases and J lost 2 bases. The CDR3 has 15 amino acids. The germline V gene encodes CDR1 SGHVS and CDR2 FQNEAQ. CDR3 protein: CASSFGTGGNQPQHF. The CDR3 DNA reads as TGTGCCAGCAGCTTTGGGACAGGGGGCAATCAGCCCCAGCATTTT.

The V and J genes are TRBV7-2 and TRBJ1-1, with D perhaps TRBD1 (5 bases). From germline, CDR1 is SGHTA and CDR2 FQGNSA. This CDR3 comprises 16 residues. Trimming shortened V by 1 base and J by 0 bases, and 12 bases separated the two germline ends. The DNA of the CDR3 is TGTGCCAGCAGCTTAGTGGGGGGGACCATGAACACTGAAGCTTTCTTT. This codes for CASSLVGGTMNTEAFF.

This clone appeared a few times. The J gene is TRBJ1-4, the V gene TRBV28, with TRBD1 matching 7 bases. Germline-derived CDR1 and CDR2 are MDHEN and SYDVKM. J gave up 4 bases and V 5 bases, and 7 bases lay outside the gene matches. CDR3 size: 15 residues. CDR3 in amino acids: CASSTPTGLNEKLFF. The CDR3, as DNA: TGTGCCAGCAGTACTCCGACAGGGCTTAATGAAAAACTGTTTTTT.

The chain carries TRBV5-8 and TRBJ1-4; D gene uncertain. Germline CDR1 SGHTS, CDR2 YDEGEE. The V and J ends lost 2 bases and 3 bases respectively, with 8 bases between them. The CDR3 is 14 amino acids. The CDR3 DNA follows: TGTGCCAGCAGCTTTGGCCAGTCTAATGAAAAACTGTTTTTT. It encodes CASSFGQSNEKLFF.

J is TRBJ2-4 and V is TRBV28; TRBD1 matches 11 bases. Trimming took 6 bases from V and 0 from J; bases not matched to a gene: 4. There are 16 residues in the CDR3. The germline CDR1 and CDR2 sequences are MDHEN and SYDVKM. For the CDR3, the DNA is TGTGCCAGCAGGGACAGGGGGCTTCTAGCCAAAAACATTCAGTACTTC. It specifies CASRDRGLLAKNIQYF. Together with reference TRBV28 and TRBJ2-4, the CDR3 gives the full variable domain: DVKVTQSSRYLVKRTGEKVFLECVQDMDHENMFWYRQDPGLGLRLIYFSYDVKMKEKGDIPEGYSVSREKKERFSLILESASTNQTSMYLCASRDRGLLAKNIQYFGAGTRLSVL.

The chain has TRBV5-1 and TRBJ1-1, with a weak D call TRBD1 (6 bases). This CDR3 has 14 amino acids. Germline V gene lookup returns CDR1 SGHRS and CDR2 YFSETQ. Trimming took 3 bases from V and 1 from J, leaving 10 bases between them. CDR3 nucleotides: TGCGCCAGCAGCTCCGGACAGCCGAACACTGAAGCTTTCTTT. Protein product: CASSSGQPNTEAFF.

The chain has TRBV12-3 or TRBV12-4 and TRBJ1-2; D unresolved. The CDR3 sequence is 12 residues long. Trimming left V 6 bases short and J 2 bases short, with 7 bases between. In nucleotides, the CDR3 is TGTGCCAGCAGCCGCGGGAACTATGGCTACACCTTC. It encodes CASSRGNYGYTF.

The chain is built from TRBV6-5 and TRBJ2-7; TRBD1 agrees at 7 bases. The CDR3 has 13 residues. Germline V lookup: CDR1 MNHEY, CDR2 SVGAGI. The V and J ends lost 6 bases and 3 bases, in that order; junction bases with no gene match: 5. The CDR3 protein is CASSGAGGYEQYF. The CDR3 coding sequence is TGTGCCAGCAGCGGGGCAGGGGGCTACGAGCAGTACTTC.

The rearrangement uses TRBV19 and TRBJ2-1, with D possibly matching TRBD1 (6 bases). Germline loops: CDR1 LNHDA, CDR2 SQIVND (reference sequence). Trimming took off 8 bases at V and 7 bases at J, with 21 bases between the two ends. The CDR3 is 15 residues long. The CDR3 DNA follows: TGTGCCAGTGCCAGGGCGGTAGCGCAGGGGAATGAGCAGTTCTTC. Translating it yields CASARAVAQGNEQFF. Based on the CDR3 plus reference TRBV19 and TRBJ2-1, the full variable domain is DGGITQSPKYLFRKEGQNVTLSCEQNLNHDAMYWYRQDPGQGLRLIYYSQIVNDFQKGDIAEGYSVSREKKESFPLTVTSAQKNPTAFYLCASARAVAQGNEQFFGPGTRLTVL.

V is TRBV6-6 and J is TRBJ1-1; 9 bases match TRBD1. The CDR3 covers 16 residues. After removal of 0 bases from V and 8 bases from J, the junction contained 10 bases not matched to a gene. Per germline, CDR1 MNHNY and CDR2 SVGAGI (reference sequence). CDR3 protein: CASSYSLGQGRLEAFF. In nucleotides, the CDR3 is TGTGCCAGCAGTTACTCGCTGGGACAGGGTCGCCTAGAAGCTTTCTTT.

This clone has a handful of counts. The gene calls are TRBV20-1 and TRBJ2-2; D not certain. CDR1 is DFQATT, CDR2 SNEGSKA, per germline (reference sequence). Trimming cost V 3 bases and J 1 base, with 9 bases left between them. The CDR3 has 14 residues. The CDR3 loop reads CSASTDLNTGELFF. In DNA form, the CDR3 reads TGCAGTGCTAGTACTGATTTGAACACCGGGGAGCTGTTTTTT.

V is TRBV12-5 and J is TRBJ1-2; D perhaps matches TRBD1 (6 bases). There are 13 residues in the CDR3. Trimming removed 5 bases at V and 6 bases at J, with 13 bases between. Germline V lookup: CDR1 LGHNT, CDR2 FRNRAP. CDR3: CASGRNRVHGYTF. The DNA for the CDR3 is TGTGCTAGTGGTCGGAACAGGGTCCATGGCTACACCTTC.

The chain is built from TRBV18 and TRBJ2-2, with 7 bases that match TRBD1. This CDR3 is built from 16 residues. V trimming: 2 bases; J trimming: 5 bases; junction bases outside the gene matches: 8. Germline V gene sequence: CDR1 KGHSH, CDR2 LQKENI. The CDR3 here is CASSPYLPGGTGELFF. CDR3 bases: TGTGCCAGCTCACCATACCTTCCAGGGGGAACCGGGGAGCTGTTTTTT.

This clone was seen a few times. The chain carries TRBV5-1 and TRBJ2-3; 10 bases are shared with TRBD2. Germline V lookup: CDR1 SGHRS, CDR2 YFSETQ. The CDR3 totals 16 residues. After removal of 2 bases from V and 2 bases from J, the junction contained 5 bases not matched to a gene. The CDR3 DNA sequence: TGCGCCAGCAGCTTCCTAGCGGGGGCCTCCACAGATACGCAGTATTTT. Translation: CASSFLAGASTDTQYF.

This chain connects TRBV7-2 to TRBJ2-3; TRBD1 might be the D (6 bases). This CDR3 is 16 amino acids long. Trimming removed 1 base at V and 9 bases at J, with 20 bases between. Germline V gene data show CDR1 as SGHTA and CDR2 as FQGNSA. The CDR3 sequence is CASSLVAGAQSQTQYF. The CDR3, as DNA: TGTGCCAGCAGCTTAGTAGCAGGGGCCCAATCCCAGACGCAGTATTTT. The variable domain in full, with the rest retrieved from reference TRBV7-2 and TRBJ2-3, is GAGVSQSPSNKVTEKGKDVELRCDPISGHTALYWYRQSLGQGLEFLIYFQGNSAPDKSGLPSDRFSAERTGGSVSTLTIQRTQQEDSAVYLCASSLVAGAQSQTQYFGPGTRLTVL.